This T cell receptor beta chain was identified during a study of early T cells in non-severe SARS-CoV-2 infection. Study summary: With bulk RNA from unsorted whole blood as input, sequencing yielded unpaired chains.

The CDR3 extends over 13 amino acids. Germline V gene lookup returns CDR1 DFQATT and CDR2 SNEGSKA (reference sequence). Overall study findings and caveats: Private and CD4 specificities were missed by VDJdb matching, skewed to anti-spike CD8.

Individual cDNA molecules received unique molecular identifiers. TCRdb reprocessed the 5' RACE reads with MiXCR, giving one entry per CDR3 protein. The table records more than 40,000 distinct CDR3 sequences, 6% to 8.5% of them present only once. This clonotype has more than one count but fewer than ten. Its specificity is unknown. The specimen sequenced was whole blood. The rearrangement joins TRBV20-1 to TRBJ2-5; D is unresolved. The origin of this receptor is an adult who was a healthcare worker with PCR-confirmed SARS-CoV-2 infection or an uninfected control (not recorded which). The CDR3 spells CSAHRPDQETQYF. CDR3 coding DNA: TGCAGCGCCCACCGCCCCGACCAAGAGACCCAGTACTTC.